This record looks at one T cell receptor beta chain sequence and its context. Per the germline V gene, CDR1 is SGHTA and CDR2 is FQGNSA. The CDR3 covers 15 residues. The V and J ends lost 6 bases and 5 bases respectively, with 20 bases between them. This entry is derived from a study of beta chain features in type 1 diabetes. Since all of the isolated RNA was reverse transcribed, expressed TCRB transcripts were what got sequenced. Measured with immunoSEQ multiplex PCR; TCRdb has only the in-frame clones, and not every one. The sample contains hundreds of thousands of clones, 15% to 18% of which appear only once.

The chain has TRBV7-2 and TRBJ2-7, with no clear D. The receptor was derived from a man aged 18 to 30 in good health. The sequenced sample was naive CD4+ T cells from blood. CDR3 sequence (DNA): TGTGCCAGCAGTAAGCAGCCCCACCTAAGAGACGAGCAGTACTTC. Its protein product is CASSKQPHLRDEQYF.